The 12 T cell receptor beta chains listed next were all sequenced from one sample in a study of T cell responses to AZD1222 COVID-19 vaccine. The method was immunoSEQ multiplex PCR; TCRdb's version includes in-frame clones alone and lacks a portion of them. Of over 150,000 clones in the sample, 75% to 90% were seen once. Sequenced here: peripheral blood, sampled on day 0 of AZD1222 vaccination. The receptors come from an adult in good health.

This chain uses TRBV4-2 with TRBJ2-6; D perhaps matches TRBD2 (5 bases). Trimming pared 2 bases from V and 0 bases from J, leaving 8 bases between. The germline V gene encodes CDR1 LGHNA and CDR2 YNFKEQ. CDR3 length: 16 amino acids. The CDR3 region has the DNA TGTGCCAGCAGCCAAAGAGAGGGCTCTGGGGCCAACGTCCTGACTTTC. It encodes CASSQREGSGANVLTF.

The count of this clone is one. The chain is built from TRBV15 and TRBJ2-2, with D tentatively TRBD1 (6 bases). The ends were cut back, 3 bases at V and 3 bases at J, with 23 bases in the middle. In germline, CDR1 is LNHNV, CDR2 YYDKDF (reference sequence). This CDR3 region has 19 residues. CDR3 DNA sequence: TGTGCCACCAGCAGTGAAACCCCAGGGGCAGGAACTTACACCGGGGAGCTGTTTTTT. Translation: CATSSETPGAGTYTGELFF.

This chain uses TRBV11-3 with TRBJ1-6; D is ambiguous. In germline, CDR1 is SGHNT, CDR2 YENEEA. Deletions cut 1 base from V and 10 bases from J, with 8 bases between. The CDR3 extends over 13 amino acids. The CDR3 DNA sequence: TGTGCCAGCAGCTTAGCCGGAGGGTCACCCCTCCACTTT. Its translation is CASSLAGGSPLHF.

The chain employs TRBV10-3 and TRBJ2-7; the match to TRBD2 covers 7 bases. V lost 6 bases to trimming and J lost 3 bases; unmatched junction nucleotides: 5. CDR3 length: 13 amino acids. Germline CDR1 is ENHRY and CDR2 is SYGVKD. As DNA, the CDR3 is TGTGCCATCAGCTTGGGACTAAACTACGAGCAGTACGTC. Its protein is CAISLGLNYEQYV.

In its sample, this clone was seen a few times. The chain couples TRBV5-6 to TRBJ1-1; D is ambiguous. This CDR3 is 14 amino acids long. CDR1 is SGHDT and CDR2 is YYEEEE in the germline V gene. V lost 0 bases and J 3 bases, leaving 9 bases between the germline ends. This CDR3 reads CASSLAGRYTEAFF. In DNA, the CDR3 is TGTGCCAGCAGCTTGGCAGGTCGATACACTGAAGCTTTCTTT.

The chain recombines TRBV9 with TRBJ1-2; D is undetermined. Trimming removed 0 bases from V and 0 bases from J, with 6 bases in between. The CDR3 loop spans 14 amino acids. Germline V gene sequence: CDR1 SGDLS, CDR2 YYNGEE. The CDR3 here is CASSVGSANYGYTF. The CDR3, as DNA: TGTGCCAGCAGCGTAGGCTCCGCTAACTATGGCTACACCTTC.

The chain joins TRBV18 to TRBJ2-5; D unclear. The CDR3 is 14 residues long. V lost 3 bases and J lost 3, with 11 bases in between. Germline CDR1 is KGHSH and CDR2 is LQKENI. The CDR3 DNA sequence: TGTGCCAGCTCACCGGGCTGGACGGAAGAGACCCAGTACTTC. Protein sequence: CASSPGWTEETQYF.

This chain's CDR3 is CASSQDRGTGNTIYF. The CDR3 bases are TGCGCCAGCAGCCAAGATCGTGGGACGGGAAACACCATATATTTT. The genes are TRBV4-3 and TRBJ1-3; D might be TRBD1 (5 bases). This CDR3 spans 15 amino acids. In germline, CDR1 is LGHNA, CDR2 YSLEER. The V gene lost 0 bases and the J gene lost 4 bases, with 10 bases spanning the gap.

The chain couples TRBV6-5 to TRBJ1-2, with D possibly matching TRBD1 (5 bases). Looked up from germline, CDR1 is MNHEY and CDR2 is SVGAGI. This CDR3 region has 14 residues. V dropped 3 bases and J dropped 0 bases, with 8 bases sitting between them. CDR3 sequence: CASSYQGANYGYTF. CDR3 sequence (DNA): TGTGCCAGCAGTTATCAGGGAGCTAACTATGGCTACACCTTC.

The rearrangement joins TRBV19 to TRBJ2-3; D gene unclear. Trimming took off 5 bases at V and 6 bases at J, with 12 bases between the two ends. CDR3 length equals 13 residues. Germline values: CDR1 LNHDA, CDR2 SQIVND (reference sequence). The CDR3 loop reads CASSYVVLDTQYF. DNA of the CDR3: TGTGCCAGTAGTTATGTGGTCTTGGATACGCAGTATTTT.

As DNA, the CDR3 is TGCGCCAGCAGAGGGACGGGCGAGACCCAGTACTTC. Its translation is CASRGTGETQYF. The chain couples TRBV5-1 to TRBJ2-5, with D perhaps being TRBD1 or TRBD2 (5 bases each). CDR3 length equals 12 residues. Looked up from germline, CDR1 is SGHRS and CDR2 is YFSETQ. Trimming shortened V by 5 bases and J by 5 bases, and 10 bases separated the two germline ends.

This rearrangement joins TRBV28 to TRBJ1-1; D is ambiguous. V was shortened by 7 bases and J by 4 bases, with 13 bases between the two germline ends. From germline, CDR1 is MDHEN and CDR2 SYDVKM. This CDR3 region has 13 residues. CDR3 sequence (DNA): TGTGCCAGCACCCAATCGAGGGCCACTGAAGCTTTCTTT. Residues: CASTQSRATEAFF.